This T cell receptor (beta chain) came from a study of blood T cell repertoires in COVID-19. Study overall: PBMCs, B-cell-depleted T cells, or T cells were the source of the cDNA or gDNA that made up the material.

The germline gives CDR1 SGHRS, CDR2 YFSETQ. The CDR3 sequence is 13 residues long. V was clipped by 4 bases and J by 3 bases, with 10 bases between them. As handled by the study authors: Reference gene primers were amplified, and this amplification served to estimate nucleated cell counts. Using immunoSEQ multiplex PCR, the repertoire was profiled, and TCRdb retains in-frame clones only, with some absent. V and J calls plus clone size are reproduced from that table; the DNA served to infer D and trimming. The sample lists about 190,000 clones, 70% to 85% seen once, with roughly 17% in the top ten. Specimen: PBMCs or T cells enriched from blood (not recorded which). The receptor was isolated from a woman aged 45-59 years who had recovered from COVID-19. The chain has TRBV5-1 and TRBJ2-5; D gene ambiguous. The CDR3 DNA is TGCGCCAGCAGCGTTCCGGGTGAAGAGACCCAGTACTTC. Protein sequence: CASSVPGEETQYF.